This T cell receptor (beta chain) was identified in a study of blood T cell repertoires in COVID-19. Whole-study context: The origin of the acute and convalescent COVID-19 samples was the United States, Italy and Spain. Sources were T cells, B-cell-depleted T cells, or PBMCs; the material itself was cDNA or gDNA.

Generated by immunoSEQ multiplex PCR, the TCRdb table keeps only in-frame clones and is missing some. The profile shows roughly 73,000 clones, around 82% of them singletons. This CDR3 has 13 amino acids. V lost 3 bases to trimming and J lost 10 bases, with 16 bases between them. Germline V gene data show CDR1 as SGHNT and CDR2 as YYREEE (reference sequence). The specimen was peripheral blood. This rearrangement joins TRBV5-4 to TRBJ1-1; possible D gene TRBD1, 5 bases. This clonotype was sampled from a human donor in a cohort sampled during active COVID-19. Here the CDR3 reads CASSSQGVDLAFF. The DNA of the CDR3 is TGTGCCAGCAGCTCCCAAGGGGTTGATTTAGCTTTCTTT.